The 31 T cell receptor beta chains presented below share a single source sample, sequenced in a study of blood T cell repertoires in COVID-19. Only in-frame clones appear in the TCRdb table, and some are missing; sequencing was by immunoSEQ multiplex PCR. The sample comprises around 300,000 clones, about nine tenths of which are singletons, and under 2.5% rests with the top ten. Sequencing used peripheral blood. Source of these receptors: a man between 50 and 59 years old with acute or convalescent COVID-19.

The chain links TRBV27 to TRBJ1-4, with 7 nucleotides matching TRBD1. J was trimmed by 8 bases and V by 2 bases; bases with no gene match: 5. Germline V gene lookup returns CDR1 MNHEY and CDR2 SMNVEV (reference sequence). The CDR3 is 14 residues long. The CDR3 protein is CASSLMTGREKLFF. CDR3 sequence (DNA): TGTGCCAGCAGTTTAATGACAGGGAGAGAAAAACTGTTTTTT.

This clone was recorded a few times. In DNA, the CDR3 is TGTGCCAGCAGCTTGGTTGGCAGGGGGGACACTGAAGCTTTCTTT. It is translated as CASSLVGRGDTEAFF. V usage is TRBV5-5 and J usage is TRBJ1-1, with TRBD1 matching 7 bases. Germline V gives CDR1 SGHKS, CDR2 YYEKEE (reference sequence). The V gene end was trimmed by 0 bases and the J gene end by 3 bases; junction bases not matched to a gene: 5. The CDR3 sequence is 15 residues long.

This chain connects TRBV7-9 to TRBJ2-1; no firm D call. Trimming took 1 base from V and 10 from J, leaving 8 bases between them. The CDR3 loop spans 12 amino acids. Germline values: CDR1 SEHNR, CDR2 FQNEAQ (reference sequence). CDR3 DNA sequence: TGTGCCAGCAGCTTAGAGTCCGGGGAGCAGTTCTTC. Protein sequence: CASSLESGEQFF.

The CDR3 DNA sequence: TGTGCCAGCAGTTACCCCGAGGGTGGGGTTGAAGCTTTCTTT. Translation: CASSYPEGGVEAFF. The chain joins TRBV6-5 to TRBJ1-1; D not certain. Deletions cut 2 bases from V and 7 bases from J, with 14 bases between. Germline V gene data show CDR1 as MNHEY and CDR2 as SVGAGI. The CDR3 length is 14 residues.

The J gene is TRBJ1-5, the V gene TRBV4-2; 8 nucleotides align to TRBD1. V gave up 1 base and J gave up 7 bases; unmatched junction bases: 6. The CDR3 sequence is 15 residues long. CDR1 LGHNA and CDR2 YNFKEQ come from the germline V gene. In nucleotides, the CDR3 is TGTGCCAGCAGCCAAGGGCCACAGGGGGAGCAGCCCCAGCATTTT. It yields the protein CASSQGPQGEQPQHF.

CDR3 protein: CASSGANSPLHF. CDR3 sequence (DNA): TGCGCCAGCAGTGGGGCGAATTCACCCCTCCACTTT. V usage is TRBV10-2 and J usage is TRBJ1-6; no definite D call. CDR1 is WSHSY, CDR2 SAAADI, per germline. The ends were cut back, 4 bases at V and 7 bases at J, with 5 bases in the middle. The CDR3 has 12 amino acids.

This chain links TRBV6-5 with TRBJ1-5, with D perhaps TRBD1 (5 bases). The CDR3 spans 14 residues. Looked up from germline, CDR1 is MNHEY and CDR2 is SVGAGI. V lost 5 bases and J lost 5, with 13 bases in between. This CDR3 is CASSTGLRDQPQHF. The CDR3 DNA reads TGTGCCAGCAGTACGGGACTCAGGGATCAGCCCCAGCATTTT.

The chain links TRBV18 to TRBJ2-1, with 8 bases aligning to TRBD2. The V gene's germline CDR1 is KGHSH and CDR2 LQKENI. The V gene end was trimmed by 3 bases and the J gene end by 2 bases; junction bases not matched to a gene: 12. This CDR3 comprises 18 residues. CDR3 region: CASSPLAGNLGTYNEQFF. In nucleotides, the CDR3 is TGTGCCAGCTCACCTCTAGCGGGCAACCTTGGGACCTACAATGAGCAGTTCTTC.

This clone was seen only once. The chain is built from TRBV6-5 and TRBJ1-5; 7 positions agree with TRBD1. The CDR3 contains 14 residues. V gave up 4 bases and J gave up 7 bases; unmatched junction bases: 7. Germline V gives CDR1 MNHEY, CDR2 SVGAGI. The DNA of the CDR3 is TGTGCCAGCAGTTCCGGAGGGGGCCGACAGCCCCAGCATTTT. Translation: CASSSGGGRQPQHF.

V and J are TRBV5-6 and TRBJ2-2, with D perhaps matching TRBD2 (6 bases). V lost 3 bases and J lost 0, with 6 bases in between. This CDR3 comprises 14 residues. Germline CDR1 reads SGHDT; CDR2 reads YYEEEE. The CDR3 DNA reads TGTGCCAGCAGCTGGGGGGCGAACACCGGGGAGCTGTTTTTT. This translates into CASSWGANTGELFF.

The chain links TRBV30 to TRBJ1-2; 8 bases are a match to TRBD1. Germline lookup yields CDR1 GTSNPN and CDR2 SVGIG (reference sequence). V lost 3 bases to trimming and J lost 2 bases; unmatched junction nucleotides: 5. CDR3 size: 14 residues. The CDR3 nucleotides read TGTGCCTGGAGCCGGGACAGGAGAAACTATGGCTACACCTTC. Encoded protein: CAWSRDRRNYGYTF.

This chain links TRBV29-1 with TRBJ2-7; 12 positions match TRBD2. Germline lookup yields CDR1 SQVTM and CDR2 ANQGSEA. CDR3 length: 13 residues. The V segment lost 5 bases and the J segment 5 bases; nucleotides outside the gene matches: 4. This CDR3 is CSVTGLAGDEQYF. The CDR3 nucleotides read TGCAGCGTTACGGGACTAGCGGGTGACGAGCAGTACTTC.

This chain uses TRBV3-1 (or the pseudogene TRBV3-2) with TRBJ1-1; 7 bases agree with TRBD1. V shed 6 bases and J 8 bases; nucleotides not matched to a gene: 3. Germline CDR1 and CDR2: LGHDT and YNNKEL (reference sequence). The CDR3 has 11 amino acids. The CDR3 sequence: CASSQTGEAFF. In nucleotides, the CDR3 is TGTGCCAGCAGTCAGACAGGGGAAGCTTTCTTT.

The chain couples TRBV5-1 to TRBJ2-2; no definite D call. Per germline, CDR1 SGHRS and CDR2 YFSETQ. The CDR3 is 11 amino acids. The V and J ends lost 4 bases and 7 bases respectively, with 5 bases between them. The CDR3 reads CASSLDGELFF. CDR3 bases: TGCGCCAGCAGCCTAGACGGGGAGCTGTTTTTT.

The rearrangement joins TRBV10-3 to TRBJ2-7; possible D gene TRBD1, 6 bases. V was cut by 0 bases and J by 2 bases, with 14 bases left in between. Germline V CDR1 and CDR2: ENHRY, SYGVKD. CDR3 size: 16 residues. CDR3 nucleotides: TGTGCCATCAGTGAGTCAGGCAGGGGTGGCCCCTACGAGCAGTACTTC. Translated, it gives CAISESGRGGPYEQYF.

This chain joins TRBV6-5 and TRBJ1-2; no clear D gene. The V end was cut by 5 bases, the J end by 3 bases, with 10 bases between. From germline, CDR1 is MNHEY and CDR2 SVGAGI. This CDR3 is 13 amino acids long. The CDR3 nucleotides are TGTGCCAGCAGTACCCACCAGGACTATGGCTACACCTTC. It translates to CASSTHQDYGYTF.

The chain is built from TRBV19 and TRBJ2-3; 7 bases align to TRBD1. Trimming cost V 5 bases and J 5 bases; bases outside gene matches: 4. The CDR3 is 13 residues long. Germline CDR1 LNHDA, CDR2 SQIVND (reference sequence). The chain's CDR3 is CASSDRVGDTQYF. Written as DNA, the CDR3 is TGTGCCAGTAGTGACAGGGTGGGAGATACGCAGTATTTT. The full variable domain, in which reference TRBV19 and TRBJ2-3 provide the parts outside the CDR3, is DGGITQSPKYLFRKEGQNVTLSCEQNLNHDAMYWYRQDPGQGLRLIYYSQIVNDFQKGDIAEGYSVSREKKESFPLTVTSAQKNPTAFYLCASSDRVGDTQYFGPGTRLTVL.

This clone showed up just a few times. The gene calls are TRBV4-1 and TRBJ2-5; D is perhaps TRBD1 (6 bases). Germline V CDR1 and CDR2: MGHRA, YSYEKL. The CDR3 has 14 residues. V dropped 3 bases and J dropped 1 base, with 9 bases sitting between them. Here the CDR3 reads CASSHGDIQETQYF. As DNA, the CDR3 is TGCGCCAGCAGCCACGGGGACATCCAAGAGACCCAGTACTTC.

The CDR3 bases are TGCGCCAGCAGATTCATTACAAGATCGACGGGGGGCGAGCAGTTCTTC. Translated: CASRFITRSTGGEQFF. The chain recombines TRBV4-1 with TRBJ2-1; D might be TRBD2 (7 bases). The CDR3 has 16 residues. Trimming left V 6 bases short and J 10 bases short, with 25 bases between. Germline V CDR1 and CDR2: MGHRA, YSYEKL.

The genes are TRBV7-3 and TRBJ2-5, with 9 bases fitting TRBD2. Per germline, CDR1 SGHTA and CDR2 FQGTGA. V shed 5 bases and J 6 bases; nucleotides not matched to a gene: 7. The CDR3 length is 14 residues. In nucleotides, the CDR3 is TGTGCCAGCAGCCCGGGACTAGCTGTTAAGACCCAGTACTTC. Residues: CASSPGLAVKTQYF.

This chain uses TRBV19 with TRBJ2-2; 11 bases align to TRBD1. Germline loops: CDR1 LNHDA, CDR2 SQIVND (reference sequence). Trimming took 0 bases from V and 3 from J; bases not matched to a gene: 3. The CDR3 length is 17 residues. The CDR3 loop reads CASSIDADRGHTGELFF. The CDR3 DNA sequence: TGTGCCAGTAGTATAGATGCGGACAGGGGGCACACCGGGGAGCTGTTTTTT.

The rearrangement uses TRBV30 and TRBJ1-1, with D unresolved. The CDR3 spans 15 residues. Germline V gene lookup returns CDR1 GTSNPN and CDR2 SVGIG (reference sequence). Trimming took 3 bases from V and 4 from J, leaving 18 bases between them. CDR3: CAWSPSRGRITEAFF. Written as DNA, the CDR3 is TGTGCCTGGAGCCCCTCGCGTGGGAGGATCACTGAAGCTTTCTTT.

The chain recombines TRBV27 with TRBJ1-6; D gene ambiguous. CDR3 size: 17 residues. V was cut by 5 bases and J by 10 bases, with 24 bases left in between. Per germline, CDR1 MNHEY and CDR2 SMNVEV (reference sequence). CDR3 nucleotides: TGTGCCAGCAGTCCCTTATCTCCCACGGGAGGGAGCTCACCCCTCCACTTT. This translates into CASSPLSPTGGSSPLHF.

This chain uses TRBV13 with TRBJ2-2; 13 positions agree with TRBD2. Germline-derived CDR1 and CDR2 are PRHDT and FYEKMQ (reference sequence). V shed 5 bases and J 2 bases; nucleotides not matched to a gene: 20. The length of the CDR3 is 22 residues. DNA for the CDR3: TGTGCCAGCAGCGGAGGGGCCCGACTAGCGGGGGGCTACCCGCCTAACACCGGGGAGCTGTTTTTT. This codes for CASSGGARLAGGYPPNTGELFF.

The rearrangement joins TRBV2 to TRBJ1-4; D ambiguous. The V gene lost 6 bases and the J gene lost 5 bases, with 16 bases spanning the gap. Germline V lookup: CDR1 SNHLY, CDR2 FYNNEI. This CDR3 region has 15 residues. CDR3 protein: CASSRGPLGNEKLFF. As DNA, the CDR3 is TGTGCCAGCAGCCGCGGCCCACTCGGGAATGAAAAACTGTTTTTT.

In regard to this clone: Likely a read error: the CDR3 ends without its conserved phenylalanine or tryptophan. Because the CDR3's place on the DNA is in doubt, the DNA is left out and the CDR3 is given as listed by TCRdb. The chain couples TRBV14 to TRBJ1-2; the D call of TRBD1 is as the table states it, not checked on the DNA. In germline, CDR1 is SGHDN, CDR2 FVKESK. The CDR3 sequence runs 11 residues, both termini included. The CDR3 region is CASSHAVGGRV.

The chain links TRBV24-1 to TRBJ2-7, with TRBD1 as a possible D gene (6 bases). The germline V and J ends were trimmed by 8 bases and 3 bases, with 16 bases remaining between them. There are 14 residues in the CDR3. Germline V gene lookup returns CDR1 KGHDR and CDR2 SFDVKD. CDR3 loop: CATIPGTRYYEQYF. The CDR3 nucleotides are TGTGCCACCATCCCCGGGACACGTTACTACGAGCAGTACTTC.

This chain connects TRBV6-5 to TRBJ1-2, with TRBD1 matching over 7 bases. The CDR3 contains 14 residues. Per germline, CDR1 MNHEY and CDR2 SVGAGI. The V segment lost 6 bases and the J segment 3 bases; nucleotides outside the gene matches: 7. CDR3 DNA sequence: TGTGCCAGCAGACGACAGGGAGGAGACTATGGCTACACCTTC. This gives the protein CASRRQGGDYGYTF.

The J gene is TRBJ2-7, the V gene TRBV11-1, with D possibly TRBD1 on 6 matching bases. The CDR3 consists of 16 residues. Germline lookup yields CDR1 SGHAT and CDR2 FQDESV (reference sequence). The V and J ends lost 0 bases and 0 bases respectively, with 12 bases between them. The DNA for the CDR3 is TGTGCCAGCAGCTTAGCGACTACAGGGATCTCCTACGAGCAGTACTTC. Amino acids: CASSLATTGISYEQYF. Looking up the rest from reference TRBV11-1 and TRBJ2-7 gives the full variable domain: EAEVAQSPRYKITEKSQAVAFWCDPISGHATLYWYRQILGQGPELLVQFQDESVVDDSQLPKDRFSAERLKGVDSTLKIQPAELGDSAMYLCASSLATTGISYEQYFGPGTRLTVT.

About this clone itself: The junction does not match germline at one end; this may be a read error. The CDR3 loop reads CASSPGQVSTDEKLFF. The CDR3 bases are TGTGCCAGTAGTCCCGGACAGGTTTCAACTGATGAAAAACTGTTTTTT. The chain is built from TRBV19 and TRBJ1-4; 7 positions agree with TRBD1. The CDR3 is 16 residues long. CDR1 LNHDA and CDR2 SQIVND come from the germline V gene (reference sequence).

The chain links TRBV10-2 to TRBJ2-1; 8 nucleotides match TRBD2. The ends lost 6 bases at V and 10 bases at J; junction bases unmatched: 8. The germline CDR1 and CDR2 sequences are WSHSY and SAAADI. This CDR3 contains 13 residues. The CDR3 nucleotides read TGCGCCAGCAGAGTAGCGGGGCGGGCAGAGCAGTTCTTC. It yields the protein CASRVAGRAEQFF.